The T cell receptor (beta chain) under discussion was sequenced for a study of T-cell memory formation after mild COVID-19 (dated by TCRdb to the early 2020s). In the study overall: TCR sequence clusters from the two donors were found to be largely donor specific. Longitudinal TCRalpha and TCRbeta repertoire sequencing tracked T-cell clones expanding and contracting after mild COVID-19 in two donors. Two young, previously healthy adult volunteers made up the cohort, one male and one female. Study-wide findings and limitations: Clones contracting from day 15 to 85 had balanced CD4/CD8 phenotypes, while a second wave expanding from day 15 to 37 was biased towards CD4+. Contracting CD4+ clones were located mainly in the CM and EM memory subsets, whereas CD8+ clones were found to be enriched in EMRA. SARS-CoV-2 specificity of the second-wave clones peaking on day 37 was not confirmed. The detection of some responding clones in pre-infection memory suggests that pre-existing cross-reactive memory T cells joined the SARS-CoV-2 response. Only two mild cases were covered by the study, and larger cohorts that include severe cases with pre-infection samples were considered necessary.

This clonotype has a handful of counts. Its antigen target is currently unknown. No much larger clone exists at a distance of one base, and base qualities are not known. Ficoll-Paque density gradient centrifugation was the method used to isolate PBMCs. Sequences SEHNR (CDR1) and FQNEAQ (CDR2) are obtained from the germline V gene (reference sequence). The germline ends are 9 bases apart after V is trimmed by 3 bases and J by 7 bases. The CDR3 has 12 amino acids, counting the end cysteine and phenylalanine. Only the CDR3 portion is preserved as DNA: 36 bases, with reading frame beginning at the first base. The data were produced on an Illumina NovaSeq 6000. cDNA libraries for TCRalpha and TCRbeta were prepared by 5'RACE using constant-segment primers, with sample barcodes and unique molecular identifiers added. Trizol reagent was used to extract RNA from every sample. The libraries were amplified in two PCR steps, and the second step added a second sample barcode and Illumina TruSeq adapters. Sequencing of libraries was performed on an Illumina NovaSeq with 2 x 150 bp paired-end reads. Turning to the authors' computational methods: Demultiplexing of reads and collapsing into UMI-guided consensus sequences were performed with migec v1.2.7. With mixcr v2.1.11, UMI consensuses were aligned to TRA and TRB V and J templates and assembled into clonotypes. Clonotypes were classified as expanded or contracted when called significant by both edgeR and NoisET, with noise models trained on biological replicates. For edgeR calls, the thresholds were a false discovery rate-adjusted p below 0.01 and a log2 fold-change of 1. As an exploratory analysis of dynamics, max-normalized trajectories of the 1000 most abundant clonotypes were examined by PCA with hierarchical clustering. Separately sequenced CD4+ and CD8+ repertoires were used to assign a CD4 or CD8 phenotype to each responding clone. TCRdb reprocessed the public reads (quality trimming at Q25 with fastp, clone calling with MiXCR) and kept in-frame beta chains. Rows merge per CDR3 protein into single entries with the most common DNA and genes. These V and J calls originate from TCRdb's pipeline instead of the authors' own analysis. This sample holds about 560,000 distinct CDR3 sequences; 17% were observed only once. Of the sample, around 7.8% falls within the top ten clones.

The source is an adult woman who had mild COVID-19 (a few samples of this study predate the infection). The sample titles of this study are shuffled in the database, so cell type and time point are left out; the donor was told from shared clones. The chain is assembled from TRBV7-9 and TRBJ1-1; no D segment can be confidently identified. The sequenced sample consisted of PBMCs or a T cell subset sorted from them (not recorded which). The DNA is as follows: TGTGCCAGCAGCTTCAATACCCATGAAGCTTTCTTT. It codes for CASSFNTHEAFF.